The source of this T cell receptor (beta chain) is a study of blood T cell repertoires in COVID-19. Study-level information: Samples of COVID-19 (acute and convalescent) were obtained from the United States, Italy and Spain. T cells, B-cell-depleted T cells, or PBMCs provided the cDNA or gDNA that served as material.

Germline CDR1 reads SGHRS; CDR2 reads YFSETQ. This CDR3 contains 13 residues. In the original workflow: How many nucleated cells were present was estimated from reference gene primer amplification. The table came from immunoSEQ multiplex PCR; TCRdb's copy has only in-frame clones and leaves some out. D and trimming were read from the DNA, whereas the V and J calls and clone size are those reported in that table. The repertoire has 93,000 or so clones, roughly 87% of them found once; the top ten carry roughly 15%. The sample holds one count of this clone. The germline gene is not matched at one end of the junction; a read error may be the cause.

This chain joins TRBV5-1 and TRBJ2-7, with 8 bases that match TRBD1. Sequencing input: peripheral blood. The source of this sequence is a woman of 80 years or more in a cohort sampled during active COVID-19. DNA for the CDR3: TGCGCCAGCAGTTTGGACAGGGATGGCGAGCAGTACTTC. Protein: CASSLDRDGEQYF.